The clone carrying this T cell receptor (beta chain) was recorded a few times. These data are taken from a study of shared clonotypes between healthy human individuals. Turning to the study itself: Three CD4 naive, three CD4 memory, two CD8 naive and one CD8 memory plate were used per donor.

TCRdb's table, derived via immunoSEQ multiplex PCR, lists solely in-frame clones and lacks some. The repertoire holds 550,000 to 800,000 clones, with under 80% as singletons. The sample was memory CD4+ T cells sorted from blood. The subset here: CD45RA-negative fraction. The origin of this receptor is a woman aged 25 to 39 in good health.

The CDR3 is CSGRRGTGATEAFF. The CDR3 nucleotides read TGCAGCGGCAGACGCGGGACTGGAGCCACTGAAGCTTTCTTT. V is TRBV29-1 and J is TRBJ1-1, with D possibly TRBD1 on 5 matching bases. V was clipped by 7 bases and J by 4 bases, with 19 bases between them. Germline lookup yields CDR1 SQVTM and CDR2 ANQGSEA. The CDR3 spans 14 residues.